This T cell receptor (beta chain) was identified in a study of radiation and T cells in renal cell carcinoma. Background on the study: Nephrectomy followed 15 Gy stereotactic body radiation by 4 weeks.

V gave up 2 bases and J gave up 1 base; unmatched junction bases: 12. CDR3 size: 18 residues. From germline, CDR1 is PRHDT and CDR2 FYEKMQ (reference sequence). Sequencing used immunoSEQ multiplex PCR; TCRdb keeps in-frame clones, though not all of them. The sample holds about 140,000 clones; around four fifths are singletons and the top ten take approximately 24%. The time point was: baseline pretreatment blood. Treatment reported: 15 Gy SBRT to primary tumor, nephrectomy 4 weeks later. The tumor was a clear cell renal cell carcinoma. For this clone: The antigen is undetermined.

General study results and limits: Top tumor clonotypes rose in blood 2 weeks post-radiation, then contracted. No pretreatment tumor biopsies were available for baseline clonotypes.

The source of this sequence is a woman between 50 and 59 years old with renal cell carcinoma. The starting material was blood, obtained from a patient whose treatment included radiotherapy and nephrectomy. J is TRBJ2-3 and V is TRBV13; 7 bases align to TRBD1. CDR3 DNA: TGTGCCAGCAGCTTACGGGCAGGGGGTTTAACAGGCACAGATACGCAGTATTTT. Translation gives CASSLRAGGLTGTDTQYF.